These 28 T cell receptor beta chains share one sample of origin, sequenced in a study of metastatic and nonmetastatic thyroid tumors. With MiXCR, TCRdb called clones anew from the PCR reads. The table includes tens of thousands of clones, around an eighth detected once. No treatment of any kind had been given to any patient before thyroid surgery. The specimen was tumor tissue. The receptor source for this set is a female donor with papillary thyroid cancer or a benign thyroid nodule (not recorded which). Some clones in this sample may be carry-over from other donors' samples.

As regards this clone: A junction boundary mismatches the germline segment, possibly from a read error. The V gene is TRBV6-1, the J gene TRBJ2-5; D not certain. The CDR3 totals 18 residues. Germline V gives CDR1 MNHNS, CDR2 SASEGT. In DNA form, the CDR3 reads TGTGCCAGCAGCTTTTACAAGGGAATTTGGTATTCAACGGAGACCAAGTACTTC. This translates into CASSFYKGIWYSTETKYF.

Comment on this clone: Being one base from a much bigger clone, this may be a read error. The CDR3 end shows no conserved phenylalanine or tryptophan, and so a read error is likely. Because the CDR3's place on the DNA is in doubt, the DNA is left out and the CDR3 is given as listed by TCRdb. The chain uses TRBV9 and TRBJ1-3. CDR1 is SGDLS, CDR2 YYNGEE, per germline. From its first to its last residue, the CDR3 has 8 amino acids. CDR3 residues: CVSSVRLA.

In this sample, this clone turned up many times. The gene calls are TRBV29-1 and TRBJ2-7; no reliable D call. Deletions cut 0 bases from V and 3 bases from J, with 6 bases between. This CDR3 spans 12 amino acids. Per germline, CDR1 SQVTM and CDR2 ANQGSEA. The CDR3 loop reads CSVEDAGYEQYF. The DNA for the CDR3 is TGCAGCGTTGAAGATGCTGGCTACGAGCAGTACTTC.

Of note for this clone: The germline gene is not matched at one end of the junction; a read error may be the cause. J is TRBJ2-1 and V is TRBV12-5; D is tentatively TRBD1 or TRBD2 (6 bases each). The CDR3 length is 16 residues. From germline, CDR1 is LGHNT and CDR2 FRNRAP. CDR3 sequence: CSSTNTPGGGTNEQFF. CDR3 DNA: TGTTCTAGTACCAACACACCTGGAGGGGGAACAAATGAGCAGTTCTTC.

The sample holds many counts of this clone. The chain couples TRBV30 to TRBJ2-3, with D uncertain. The length of the CDR3 is 14 residues. CDR1 is GTSNPN and CDR2 is SVGIG in the germline V gene (reference sequence). V dropped 5 bases and J dropped 2 bases, with 14 bases sitting between them. CDR3 DNA: TGTGCCTGGGGAAGTGGCAGGTACACAGATACGCAGTATTTT. It specifies CAWGSGRYTDTQYF.

The chain couples TRBV20-1 to TRBJ2-2, with 7 bases that match TRBD1. This CDR3 has 16 residues. The J segment lost 0 bases and the V segment lost 5 bases, leaving 9 bases of the junction unmatched. Germline CDR1 is DFQATT and CDR2 is SNEGSKA (reference sequence). The CDR3 loop is CSASNPGQTNTGELFF. The CDR3 nucleotides read TGCAGTGCTTCAAATCCGGGACAGACGAACACCGGGGAGCTGTTTTTT.

This clone was recorded many times. V and J are TRBV2 and TRBJ2-7; maybe TRBD1 (6 bases). Per the germline V gene, CDR1 is SNHLY and CDR2 is FYNNEI. This CDR3 comprises 13 residues. Between the trimmed V and J ends, which lost 6 bases and 1 base, there was a span of 10 bases. CDR3 sequence reads: CASRGDTSYEQYF. The CDR3 DNA reads as TGTGCCAGCAGAGGGGACACATCCTACGAGCAGTACTTC.

This clone is categorized as medium-sized. This sequence joins TRBV6-1 and TRBJ2-1; 9 bases are a match to TRBD2. V dropped 6 bases and J dropped 6; count of bases not matched to a gene: 6. There are 14 residues in the CDR3. Looked up from germline, CDR1 is MNHNS and CDR2 is SASEGT. The CDR3: CASSVAGEGNEQFF. CDR3 in DNA: TGTGCCAGCAGCGTAGCGGGAGAGGGCAATGAGCAGTTCTTC.

Ten or more counts support this clone. J is TRBJ2-2 and V is TRBV24-1, with 7 bases that match TRBD1. Trimming cost V 8 bases and J 0 bases; bases outside gene matches: 2. Germline CDR1 reads KGHDR; CDR2 reads SFDVKD. CDR3 length equals 14 residues. The chain's CDR3 is CATKQGSNTGELFF. The DNA for the CDR3 is TGTGCCACCAAACAGGGGTCGAACACCGGGGAGCTGTTTTTT.

The chain is built from TRBV6-1 and TRBJ2-1; 7 bases fit TRBD2. This CDR3 is built from 15 residues. The germline V gene encodes CDR1 MNHNS and CDR2 SASEGT. Trimming cost V 5 bases and J 5 bases; bases outside gene matches: 9. The CDR3 sequence: CASSQRGSGDNEQFF. Here the CDR3 DNA reads TGTGCCAGCAGTCAACGGGGCAGCGGGGACAATGAGCAGTTCTTC.

In its sample, this clone was seen many times. The V call is TRBV18, the J call TRBJ2-3; the match to TRBD2 covers 10 bases. CDR3 size: 16 residues. Looked up from germline, CDR1 is KGHSH and CDR2 is LQKENI. V lost 3 bases to trimming and J lost 0 bases; unmatched junction nucleotides: 3. CDR3 in amino acids: CASSPGLATSTDTQYF. The CDR3 DNA is TGTGCCAGCTCACCGGGACTAGCGACTAGCACAGATACGCAGTATTTT. The full variable domain, in which reference TRBV18 and TRBJ2-3 provide the parts outside the CDR3, is NAGVMQNPRHLVRRRGQEARLRCSPMKGHSHVYWYRQLPEEGLKFMVYLQKENIIDESGMPKERFSAEFPKEGPSILRIQQVVRGDSAAYFCASSPGLATSTDTQYFGPGTRLTVL.

On this clone: Being one base from a much bigger clone, this may be a read error. This chain links TRBV25-1 with TRBJ2-7, with 7 bases aligning to TRBD1. The CDR3 has 13 amino acids. Germline-derived CDR1 and CDR2 are MGHDK and SYGVNS. CDR3 in DNA: TGTGCCAGCAGTGAGTCAGGGGGACACGAGCATTACTTC. Its protein product is CASSESGGHEHYF.

Many counts were recorded for this clone. The chain has TRBV5-4 and TRBJ1-2; 7 bases map to TRBD1. CDR1 is SGHNT and CDR2 is YYREEE in the germline V gene (reference sequence). With V trimmed by 0 bases and J by 7 bases, 15 bases remained unmatched. The CDR3 loop spans 17 amino acids. The CDR3 region has the DNA TGTGCCAGCAGCTTGGGATATACCGACAGGGAAGGCGGTGGCTACACCTTC. Residues: CASSLGYTDREGGGYTF.

This clone occurred many times. The chain employs TRBV6-1 and TRBJ2-7; tentatively, D is TRBD1 or TRBD2 (5 bases each). This CDR3 comprises 14 residues. Trimming took off 1 base at V and 4 bases at J, with 11 bases between the two ends. The germline V gene has CDR1 MNHNS and CDR2 SASEGT. CDR3 region: CASSEGGRWYEQYF. The DNA of the CDR3 is TGTGCCAGCAGTGAAGGGGGACGGTGGTACGAGCAGTACTTC.

With regard to this clone: Just one base apart from a much larger clone, this may be a read error. The genes are TRBV7-2 and TRBJ2-1; D not resolved. Germline assignment: CDR1 SGHTA and CDR2 FQGNSA. This CDR3 is 13 amino acids long. V gave up 1 base and J gave up 13 bases, with 14 bases separating them. The CDR3 coding sequence is TGTGCCAGCAGCTTAGGACTCCTATCTGAACAGTTCTTC. Translating it yields CASSLGLLSEQFF.

This clone was observed a handful of times. This clone may be a read error of a much larger clone one base away. This rearrangement joins TRBV12-3 or TRBV12-4 to TRBJ1-5; perhaps TRBD1 as D (5 bases). V was pared by 5 bases and J by 6 bases, with 14 bases between. The CDR3 loop spans 14 amino acids. CDR3 sequence (DNA): TGTGCCAGCAGTGAGGTAGGGGTGGCTCAGCCCCAGCATTTT. Its translation is CASSEVGVAQPQHF.

This clone was detected many times. The chain is built from TRBV7-2 and TRBJ2-7; TRBD1 aligns across 10 bases. CDR3 length: 13 residues. Germline CDR1 is SGHTA and CDR2 is FQGNSA. Germline trimming cut 7 bases from V and 4 bases from J; bases unmatched to any gene: 4. This CDR3 reads CASTDRGGYEQYF. The CDR3 DNA sequence: TGTGCCAGCACGGACAGGGGGGGATACGAGCAGTACTTC.

In its sample, this clone was seen a few times. J is TRBJ2-7 and V is TRBV11-3; 7 bases line up with TRBD2. Losses at the gene ends were 5 bases for V and 1 base for J; bases not matched to a gene: 8. The length of the CDR3 is 15 residues. Germline CDR1 is SGHNT and CDR2 is YENEEA. This CDR3 reads CASSKRGVDSYEQYF. The CDR3 DNA reads as TGTGCCAGCAGCAAACGGGGGGTGGATTCCTACGAGCAGTACTTC.

This clone was picked up many times. This chain connects TRBV12-3 or TRBV12-4 to TRBJ1-1, with D possibly TRBD1 on 6 matching bases. CDR3 size: 21 residues. V lost 1 base, J lost 2 bases, and 29 bases lay in between. The CDR3 sequence is CASSLVAGAFPDPLPNTEAFF. The DNA for the CDR3 is TGTGCCAGCAGTTTAGTGGCAGGGGCCTTCCCCGATCCTCTCCCAAACACTGAAGCTTTCTTT.

This clone was found many times. The chain combines TRBV28 with TRBJ1-2, with 11 bases aligning to TRBD1. V lost 3 bases, J lost 5 bases, and 8 bases stayed unmatched. In germline, CDR1 is MDHEN, CDR2 SYDVKM. The CDR3 totals 16 residues. The chain's CDR3 is CASSFLSGTGGYGYTF. Here the CDR3 DNA reads TGTGCCAGCAGTTTTCTGTCCGGGACAGGGGGATATGGCTACACCTTC.

This clone showed up just a few times. The chain uses TRBV6-1 and TRBJ1-4; D gene unclear. There are 15 residues in the CDR3. Trimming removed 6 bases from V and 5 bases from J, with 16 bases in between. The germline V gene has CDR1 MNHNS and CDR2 SASEGT. The CDR3, as DNA: TGTGCCAGCAGCTTGCGTTCGTCAGGCAATGAAAAACTGTTTTTT. This codes for CASSLRSSGNEKLFF.

This chain links TRBV5-1 with TRBJ2-7; TRBD2 matches 9 bases. Germline V gene lookup returns CDR1 SGHRS and CDR2 YFSETQ. The CDR3 is 16 residues long. The ends lost 8 bases at V and 7 bases at J; junction bases unmatched: 19. The CDR3 reads CASTLSINLAGEEQYF. CDR3 DNA: TGCGCCAGTACCCTTTCGATCAACTTAGCGGGAGAGGAGCAGTACTTC.

This clone was counted ten times or more. Other DNA sequences in the sample encode the same CDR3. This rearrangement joins TRBV18 to TRBJ1-2, with D uncertain. The CDR3 runs 15 residues. Germline-derived CDR1 and CDR2 are KGHSH and LQKENI. Trimming stripped 3 bases from V and 2 bases from J, with 13 bases between. The CDR3: CASSPLSDINYGYTF. The DNA for the CDR3 is TGTGCCAGCTCACCGCTTTCCGACATCAACTATGGCTACACCTTC.

This clone turned up a few times. This may be a read error: a much more frequent sequence differs by one nucleotide. The sample carries other DNA sequences with the same CDR3. The chain links TRBV6-1 to TRBJ2-1; tentatively, D is TRBD2 (7 bases). With 8 bases removed from V and 16 bases from J, the gap between germline ends came to 24 bases. CDR1 is MNHNS and CDR2 is SASEGT in the germline V gene. CDR3 size: 13 residues. CDR3 protein: CASGQRRGGRRFF. Written as DNA, the CDR3 is TGTGCCAGCGGACAGCGCCGGGGCGGGAGAAGATTCTTC.

This clone has ten or more counts. This rearrangement joins TRBV20-1 to TRBJ2-1; D gene ambiguous. The germline V and J ends were trimmed by 3 bases and 5 bases, with 2 bases remaining between them. CDR1 and CDR2 from the germline V gene are DFQATT and SNEGSKA (reference sequence). This CDR3 is 10 amino acids long. The CDR3 DNA reads as TGCAGTGCTAGGCACAATGAGCAGTTCTTC. Translated, it gives CSARHNEQFF.

This clone was counted at least ten times. The gene calls are TRBV19 and TRBJ2-7; tentatively, D is TRBD1 or TRBD2 (5 bases each). Germline V gene data show CDR1 as LNHDA and CDR2 as SQIVND (reference sequence). The CDR3 length is 14 residues. The V end lost 3 bases, the J end lost 6 bases, and 15 bases lay between the germline ends. DNA for the CDR3: TGTGCCAGTAGTATCTCAGGGAGTACCAGCGAGCAGTACTTC. Its translation is CASSISGSTSEQYF.

Many counts were recorded for this clone. The chain uses TRBV13 and TRBJ1-2; TRBD1 aligns across 7 bases. The CDR3 has 17 amino acids. V trimming: 4 bases; J trimming: 4 bases; junction bases outside the gene matches: 15. Germline loops: CDR1 PRHDT, CDR2 FYEKMQ (reference sequence). CDR3 sequence (DNA): TGTGCCAGCAGCTGGTCCCTGTTGACAGGGAGCCGCTATGGCTACACCTTC. It encodes CASSWSLLTGSRYGYTF. The entire variable domain, with the rest obtained from reference TRBV13 and TRBJ1-2, is as follows: AAGVIQSPRHLIKEKRETATLKCYPIPRHDTVYWYQQGPGQDPQFLISFYEKMQSDKGSIPDRFSAQQFSDYHSELNMSSLELGDSALYFCASSWSLLTGSRYGYTFGSGTRLTVV.

In regard to this clone: This could be a read error, since a much larger clone is one nucleotide away. The V call is TRBV6-2 or TRBV6-3, the J call TRBJ1-1; D perhaps matches TRBD1 (5 bases). From germline, CDR1 is MNHEY and CDR2 SVGEGT. This CDR3 comprises 17 residues. Here the CDR3 reads CARSYSGPPGRVPEAFF. In DNA, the CDR3 is TGTGCCAGAAGTTACTCAGGACCCCCCGGCAGGGTCCCTGAAGCTTTCTTT.